This T cell receptor (beta chain) was sequenced for a study of CD8+ T cells in alopecia areata. The CDR3 sequence is 15 residues long. Germline-derived CDR1 and CDR2 are KGHSH and LQKENI. V dropped 0 bases and J dropped 3 bases, with 11 bases sitting between them. Sequencing used cDNA as its template, made by extracting RNA and reverse transcribing it. Sequencing was performed with immunoSEQ multiplex PCR; in TCRdb, only in-frame clones are kept and a portion is missing. This sample has around 140,000 clones, with approximately 49% found just once. Investigators sorted PBMCs to obtain both CD4+ and CD8+ T cells.

The chain combines TRBV18 with TRBJ2-5; D not certain. This clonotype was sampled from a human donor with alopecia areata. Sequences were derived from CD4+ T cells sorted from blood, sampled at week 0. In DNA, the CDR3 is TGTGCCAGCTCACCACCCAACAAACCCAAAGAGACCCAGTACTTC. Residues: CASSPPNKPKETQYF.